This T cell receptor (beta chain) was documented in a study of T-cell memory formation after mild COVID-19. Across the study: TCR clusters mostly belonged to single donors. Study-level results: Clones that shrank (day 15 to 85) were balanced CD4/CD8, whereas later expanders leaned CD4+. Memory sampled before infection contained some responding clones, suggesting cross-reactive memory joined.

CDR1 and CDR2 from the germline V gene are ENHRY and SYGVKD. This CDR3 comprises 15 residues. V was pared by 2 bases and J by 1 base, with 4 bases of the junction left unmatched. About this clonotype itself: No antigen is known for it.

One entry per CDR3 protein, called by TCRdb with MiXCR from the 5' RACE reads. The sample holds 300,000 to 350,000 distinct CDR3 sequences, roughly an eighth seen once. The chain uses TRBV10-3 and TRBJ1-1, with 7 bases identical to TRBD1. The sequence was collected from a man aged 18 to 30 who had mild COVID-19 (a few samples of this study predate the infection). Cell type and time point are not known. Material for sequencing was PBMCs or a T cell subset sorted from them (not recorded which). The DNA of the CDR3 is TGTGCCATCAGTGAGAGACAGGGAGAGAACACTGAAGCTTTCTTT. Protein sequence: CAISERQGENTEAFF.